This is a list of T cell receptor beta chains from one sample in a study of PD-1 blockade in classical Hodgkin lymphoma. Using immunoSEQ multiplex PCR, the repertoire was profiled, and TCRdb retains in-frame clones only, with some absent. This table has 45,000 to 55,000 clones, 81% appearing once. Here the sequenced sample was peripheral blood mononuclear cells (PBMCs), taken at baseline. These receptors all come from a human donor with classical Hodgkin lymphoma. Both conserved end residues are part of each CDR3. A D gene is named only where the DNA matches it firmly. Expanded clones are given a class, and other clones once, few, many or no size at all.

TRBJ1-2	medium-sized	TRBV6-5	.	TGTGCCAGCAGTTATACACGCGGCTATGGCTACACCTTC	CASSYTRGYGYTF
TRBJ2-5	.	TRBV7-6	.	TGTGCCAGCAGTAAGATCTCCGAGACCCAGTACTTC	CASSKISETQYF
TRBJ2-5	.	TRBV21-1	.	TGTGCCAGCAGCAAAGCGCACAGTGGGGAGACCCAGTACTTC	CASSKAHSGETQYF
TRBJ2-5	.	TRBV5-1	.	TGCGCCAGCAGCTTGCTGGATTCGGGGGAGACCCAGTACTTC	CASSLLDSGETQYF
TRBJ2-3	.	TRBV29-1	.	TGCAGCGTCCGAAGCGGGGATACGCAGTATTTT	CSVRSGDTQYF
TRBJ2-1	.	TRBV5-1	.	TGCGCCAGCAGCTTAAACAGCTACAATGAGCAGTTCTTC	CASSLNSYNEQFF
TRBJ1-3	.	TRBV5-1	.	TGCGCCAGCAGCTTGCAGGAGTCTGGAAACACCATATATTTT	CASSLQESGNTIYF
TRBJ2-3	.	TRBV25-1	.	TGTGCCAGCAGTGAATATAACGCAGATACGCAGTATTTT	CASSEYNADTQYF
TRBJ2-2	.	TRBV7-9	.	TGTGCCAGCAGCTTAGTCCCGCAGGGTCTATACACCGGGGAGCTGTTTTTT	CASSLVPQGLYTGELFF
TRBJ2-1	.	TRBV11-2	TRBD2	TGTGCCAGCAGCTTGGGACTAGCAGACAATGAGCAGTTCTTC	CASSLGLADNEQFF
TRBJ1-5	.	TRBV30	.	TGTGCCTGGAGTGTACCCGGTCGTAGCAATCAGCCCCAGCATTTT	CAWSVPGRSNQPQHF
TRBJ1-5	.	TRBV7-9	TRBD1	TGTGCCAGCAGCTCTAAAGGACAGGGAGGGCAGCCCCAGCATTTT	CASSSKGQGGQPQHF
TRBJ2-3	once	TRBV27	.	TGTGCCAGCAGTCCTGTTGGCGGCCACCCCGATACGCAGTATTTT	CASSPVGGHPDTQYF
TRBJ1-2	.	TRBV30	.	TGTGCCTGGAGTGTAGAAGCGCACTATGGCTACACCTTC	CAWSVEAHYGYTF
TRBJ2-7	few	TRBV12-2	.	TGTGCCAGCAGCCCCTGGACAGGGGAGCGCTCCTACGAGCAGTACTTC	CASSPWTGERSYEQYF
TRBJ2-7	.	TRBV19	TRBD1	TGTGCCAGTAGTATAGGCCCCCCGGGACAGTTCTACGAGCAGTACTTC	CASSIGPPGQFYEQYF
TRBJ2-3	.	TRBV7-7	.	TGTGCTAGCAGCCCTGGAGGGGGTACTACGCAGTATTTT	CASSPGGGTTQYF